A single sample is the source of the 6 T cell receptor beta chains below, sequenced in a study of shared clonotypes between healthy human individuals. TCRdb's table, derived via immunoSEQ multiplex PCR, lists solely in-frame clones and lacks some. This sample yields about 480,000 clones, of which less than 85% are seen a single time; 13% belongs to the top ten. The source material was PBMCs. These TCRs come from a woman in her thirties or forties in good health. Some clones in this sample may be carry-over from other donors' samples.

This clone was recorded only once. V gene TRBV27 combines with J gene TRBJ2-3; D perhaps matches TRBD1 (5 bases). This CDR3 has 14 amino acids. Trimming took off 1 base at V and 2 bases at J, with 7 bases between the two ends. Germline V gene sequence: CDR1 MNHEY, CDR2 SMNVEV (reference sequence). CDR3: CASSLWGPTDTQYF. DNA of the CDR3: TGTGCCAGCAGTTTATGGGGCCCCACAGATACGCAGTATTTT.

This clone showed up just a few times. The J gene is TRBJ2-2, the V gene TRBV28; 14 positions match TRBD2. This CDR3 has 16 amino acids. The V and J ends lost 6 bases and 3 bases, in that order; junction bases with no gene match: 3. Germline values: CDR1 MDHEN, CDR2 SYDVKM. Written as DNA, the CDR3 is TGTGCCAGCAGAACGACTAGCGGGAGGGACACCGGGGAGCTGTTTTTT. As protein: CASRTTSGRDTGELFF.

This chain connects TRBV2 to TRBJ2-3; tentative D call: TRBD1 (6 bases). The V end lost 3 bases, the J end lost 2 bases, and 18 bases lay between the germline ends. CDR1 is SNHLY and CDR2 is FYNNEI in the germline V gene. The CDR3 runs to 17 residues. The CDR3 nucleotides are TGTGCCAGCAGTGATACTAGTTGGGGGCCTAACACAGATACGCAGTATTTT. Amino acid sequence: CASSDTSWGPNTDTQYF.

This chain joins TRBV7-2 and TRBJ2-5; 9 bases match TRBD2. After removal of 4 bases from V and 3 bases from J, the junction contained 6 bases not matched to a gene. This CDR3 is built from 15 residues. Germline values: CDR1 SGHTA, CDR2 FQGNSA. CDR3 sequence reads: CASSSQVAGEETQYF. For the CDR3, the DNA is TGTGCCAGCAGCTCCCAGGTAGCGGGAGAAGAGACCCAGTACTTC.

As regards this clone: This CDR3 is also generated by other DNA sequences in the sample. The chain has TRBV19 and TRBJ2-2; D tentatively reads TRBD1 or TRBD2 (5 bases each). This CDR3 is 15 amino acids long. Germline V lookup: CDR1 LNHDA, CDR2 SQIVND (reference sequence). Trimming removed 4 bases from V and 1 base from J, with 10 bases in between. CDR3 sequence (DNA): TGTGCCAGTAGTAGGGGGAGAGGGAACACCGGGGAGCTGTTTTTT. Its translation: CASSRGRGNTGELFF.

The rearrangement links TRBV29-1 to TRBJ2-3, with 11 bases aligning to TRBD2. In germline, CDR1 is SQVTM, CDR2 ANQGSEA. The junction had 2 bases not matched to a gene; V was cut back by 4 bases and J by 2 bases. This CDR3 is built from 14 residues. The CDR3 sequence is CSVATSGNTDTQYF. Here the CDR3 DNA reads TGCAGCGTTGCGACTAGCGGGAACACAGATACGCAGTATTTT.